This T cell receptor beta chain was found in a study of blood T cells in healthy people across ages. Whole-study results and caveats: The study could not conclusively compare naive and antigen-experienced cells, given its unsorted PBMCs.

Primers used in a second PCR of about 6 to 11 cycles were a sample-barcoded 5' primer and a J-beta primer mix. TCRdb fed the 5' RACE reads into MiXCR, producing one record per CDR3 protein. The sample records 650,000 to 800,000 distinct CDR3 sequences, under 45% being singletons. About this clonotype itself: Its specificity is unknown.

Per the germline V gene, CDR1 is SGHAT and CDR2 is FQNNGV. Trimming pared 5 bases from V and 0 bases from J, leaving 16 bases between. The CDR3 has 17 residues. J is TRBJ2-2 and V is TRBV11-2; maybe TRBD2 (6 bases). Sample: blood. The source is a man between 60 and 75 years old in good health. The CDR3 region has the DNA TGTGCCAGCAGCGTACTGCGGGGTACCGCGAACACCGGGGAGCTGTTTTTT. As protein: CASSVLRGTANTGELFF. The variable domain in full, with the rest retrieved from reference TRBV11-2 and TRBJ2-2, is EAGVAQSPRYKIIEKRQSVAFWCNPISGHATLYWYQQILGQGPKLLIQFQNNGVVDDSQLPKDRFSAERLKGVDSTLKIQPAKLEDSAVYLCASSVLRGTANTGELFFGEGSRLTVL.